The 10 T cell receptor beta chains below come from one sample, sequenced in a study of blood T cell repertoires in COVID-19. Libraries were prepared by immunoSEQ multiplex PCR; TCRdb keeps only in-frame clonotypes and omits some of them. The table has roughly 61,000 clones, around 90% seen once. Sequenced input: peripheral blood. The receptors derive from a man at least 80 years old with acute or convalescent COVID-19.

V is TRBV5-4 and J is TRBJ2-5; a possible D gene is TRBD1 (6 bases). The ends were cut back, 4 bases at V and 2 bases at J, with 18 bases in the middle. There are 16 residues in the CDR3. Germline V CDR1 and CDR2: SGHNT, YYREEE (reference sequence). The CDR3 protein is CASSRDETRGQETQYF. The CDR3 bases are TGTGCCAGCAGCCGCGATGAGACCAGGGGACAAGAGACCCAGTACTTC.

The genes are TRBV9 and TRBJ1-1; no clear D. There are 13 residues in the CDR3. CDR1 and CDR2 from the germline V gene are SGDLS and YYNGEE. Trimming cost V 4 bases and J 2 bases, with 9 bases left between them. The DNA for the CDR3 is TGTGCCAGCAGCCCCCGGGGAAACACTGAAGCTTTCTTT. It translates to CASSPRGNTEAFF.

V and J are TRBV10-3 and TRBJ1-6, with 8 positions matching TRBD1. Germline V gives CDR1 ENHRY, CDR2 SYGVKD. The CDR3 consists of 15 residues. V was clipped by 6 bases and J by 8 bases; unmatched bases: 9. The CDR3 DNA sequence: TGTGCCATCAGCGAAGGACAGGGTCGGGATTCACCCCTCCACTTT. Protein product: CAISEGQGRDSPLHF.

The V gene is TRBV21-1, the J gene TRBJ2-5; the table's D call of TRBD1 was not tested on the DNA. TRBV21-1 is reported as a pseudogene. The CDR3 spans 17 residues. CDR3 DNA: TGTGCCAGCAGCAAGGGGAATCACAGGGGAGTGGGAGAGACCCAGTACTTC. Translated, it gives CASSKGNHRGVGETQYF.

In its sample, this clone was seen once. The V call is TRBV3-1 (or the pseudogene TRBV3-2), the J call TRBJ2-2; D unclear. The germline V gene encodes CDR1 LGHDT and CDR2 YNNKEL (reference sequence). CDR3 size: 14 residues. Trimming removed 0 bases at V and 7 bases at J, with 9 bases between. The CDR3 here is CASSQDRVIGELFF. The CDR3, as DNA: TGTGCCAGCAGCCAAGATCGGGTTATCGGGGAGCTGTTTTTT.

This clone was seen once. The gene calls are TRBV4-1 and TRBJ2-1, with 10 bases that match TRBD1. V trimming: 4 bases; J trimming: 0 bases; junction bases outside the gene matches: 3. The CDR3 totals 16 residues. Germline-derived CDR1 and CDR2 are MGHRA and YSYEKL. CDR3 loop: CASSPGQGVSYNEQFF. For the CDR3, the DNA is TGCGCCAGCAGCCCTGGACAGGGGGTCTCCTACAATGAGCAGTTCTTC.

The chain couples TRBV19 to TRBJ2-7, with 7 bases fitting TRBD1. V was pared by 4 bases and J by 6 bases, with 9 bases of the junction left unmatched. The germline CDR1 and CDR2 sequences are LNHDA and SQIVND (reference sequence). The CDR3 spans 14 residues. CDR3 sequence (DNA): TGTGCCAGTAGTACCTTCCAAGGGGGCGGCGAGCAGTACTTC. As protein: CASSTFQGGGEQYF.

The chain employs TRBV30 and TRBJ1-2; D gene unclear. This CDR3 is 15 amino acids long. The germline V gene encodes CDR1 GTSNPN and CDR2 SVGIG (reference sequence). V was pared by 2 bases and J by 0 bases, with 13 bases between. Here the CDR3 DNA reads TGTGCCTGGAGTCCCTCCCCAGGATCTAACTATGGCTACACCTTC. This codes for CAWSPSPGSNYGYTF.

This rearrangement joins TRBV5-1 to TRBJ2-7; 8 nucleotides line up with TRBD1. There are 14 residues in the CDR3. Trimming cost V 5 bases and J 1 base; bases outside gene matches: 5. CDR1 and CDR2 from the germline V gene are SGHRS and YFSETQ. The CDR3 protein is CASRDRGGSYEQYF. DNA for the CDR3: TGCGCCAGCAGAGACAGGGGAGGTTCCTACGAGCAGTACTTC.

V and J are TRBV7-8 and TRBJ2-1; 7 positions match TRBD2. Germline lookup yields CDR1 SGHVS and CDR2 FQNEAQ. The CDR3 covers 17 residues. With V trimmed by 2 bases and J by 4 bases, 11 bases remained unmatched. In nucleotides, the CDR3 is TGTGCCAGCAGCTTAATCGGGGGGACCGGACTTTACAATGAGCAGTTCTTC. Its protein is CASSLIGGTGLYNEQFF.